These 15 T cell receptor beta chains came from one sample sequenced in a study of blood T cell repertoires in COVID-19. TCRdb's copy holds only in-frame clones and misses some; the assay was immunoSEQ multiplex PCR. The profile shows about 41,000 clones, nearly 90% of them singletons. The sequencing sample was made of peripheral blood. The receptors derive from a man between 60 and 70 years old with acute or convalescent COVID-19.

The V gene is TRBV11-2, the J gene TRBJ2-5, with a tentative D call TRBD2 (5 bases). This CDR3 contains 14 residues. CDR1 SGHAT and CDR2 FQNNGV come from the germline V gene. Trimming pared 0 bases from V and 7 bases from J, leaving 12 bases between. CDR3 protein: CASSLEVSGRTQYF. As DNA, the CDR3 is TGTGCCAGCAGCTTAGAGGTCAGCGGCCGGACCCAGTACTTC.

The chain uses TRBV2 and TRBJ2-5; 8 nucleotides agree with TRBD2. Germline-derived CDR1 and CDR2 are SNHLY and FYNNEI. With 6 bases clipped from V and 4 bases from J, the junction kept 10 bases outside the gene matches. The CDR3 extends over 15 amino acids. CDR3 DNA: TGTGCCAGCAGGGGGTCTAGCGGGTGGGCAGAGACCCAGTACTTC. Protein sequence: CASRGSSGWAETQYF.

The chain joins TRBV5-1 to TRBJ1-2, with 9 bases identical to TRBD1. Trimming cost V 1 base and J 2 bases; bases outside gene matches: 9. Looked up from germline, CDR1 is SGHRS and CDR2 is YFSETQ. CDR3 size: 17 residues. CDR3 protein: CASSLTSLGQGNYGYTF. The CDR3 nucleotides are TGCGCCAGCAGCTTGACCTCCCTGGGACAGGGAAACTATGGCTACACCTTC.

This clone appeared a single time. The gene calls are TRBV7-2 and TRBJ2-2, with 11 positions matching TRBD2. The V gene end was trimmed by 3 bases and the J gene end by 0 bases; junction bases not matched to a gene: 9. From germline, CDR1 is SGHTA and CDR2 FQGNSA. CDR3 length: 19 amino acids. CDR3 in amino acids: CASSFSSSGGNTNTGELFF. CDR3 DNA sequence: TGTGCCAGCAGCTTCAGCTCTAGCGGGGGGAACACGAACACCGGGGAGCTGTTTTTT.

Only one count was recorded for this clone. The CDR3 sequence: CASSPGGGNYGYTF. The CDR3 bases are TGTGCCAGTTCCCCGGGGGGGGGAAACTATGGCTACACCTTC. The chain recombines TRBV19 with TRBJ1-2; possibly TRBD1 for D (5 bases). The V end was cut by 8 bases, the J end by 2 bases, with 15 bases between. The CDR3 covers 14 residues. CDR1 and CDR2 from the germline V gene are LNHDA and SQIVND (reference sequence). Supplemented by reference TRBV19 and TRBJ1-2, the full variable domain reads DGGITQSPKYLFRKEGQNVTLSCEQNLNHDAMYWYRQDPGQGLRLIYYSQIVNDFQKGDIAEGYSVSREKKESFPLTVTSAQKNPTAFYLCASSPGGGNYGYTFGSGTRLTVV.

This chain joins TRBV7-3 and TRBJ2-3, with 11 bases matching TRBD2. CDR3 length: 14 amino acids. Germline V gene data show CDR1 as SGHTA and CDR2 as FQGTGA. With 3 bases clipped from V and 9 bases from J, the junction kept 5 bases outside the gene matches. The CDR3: CASSFGTSGYTQYF. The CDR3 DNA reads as TGTGCCAGCAGCTTCGGGACTAGCGGTTACACGCAGTATTTT. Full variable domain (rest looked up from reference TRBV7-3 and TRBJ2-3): GAGVSQTPSNKVTEKGKYVELRCDPISGHTALYWYRQSLGQGPEFLIYFQGTGAADDSGLPNDRFFAVRPEGSVSTLKIQRTERGDSAVYLCASSFGTSGYTQYFGPGTRLTVL.

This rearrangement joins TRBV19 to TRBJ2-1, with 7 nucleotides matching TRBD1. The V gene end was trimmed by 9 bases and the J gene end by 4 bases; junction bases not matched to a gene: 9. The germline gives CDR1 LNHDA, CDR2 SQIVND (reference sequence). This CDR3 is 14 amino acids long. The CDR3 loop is CASQGTALYNEQFF. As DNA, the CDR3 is TGTGCCAGCCAAGGGACAGCATTATACAATGAGCAGTTCTTC.

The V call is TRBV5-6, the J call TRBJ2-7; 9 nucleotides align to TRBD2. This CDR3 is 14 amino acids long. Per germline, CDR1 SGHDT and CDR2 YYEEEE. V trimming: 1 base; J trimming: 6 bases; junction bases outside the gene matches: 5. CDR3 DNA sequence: TGTGCCAGCAGCTTGCAGGGAGCGGGGGGCGAGCAGTACTTC. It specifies CASSLQGAGGEQYF.

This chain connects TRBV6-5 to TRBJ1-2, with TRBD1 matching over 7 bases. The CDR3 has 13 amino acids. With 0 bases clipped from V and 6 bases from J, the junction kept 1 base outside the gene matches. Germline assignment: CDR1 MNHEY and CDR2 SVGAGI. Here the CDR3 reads CASSYSGQNGYTF. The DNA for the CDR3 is TGTGCCAGCAGTTACTCGGGACAGAATGGCTACACCTTC.

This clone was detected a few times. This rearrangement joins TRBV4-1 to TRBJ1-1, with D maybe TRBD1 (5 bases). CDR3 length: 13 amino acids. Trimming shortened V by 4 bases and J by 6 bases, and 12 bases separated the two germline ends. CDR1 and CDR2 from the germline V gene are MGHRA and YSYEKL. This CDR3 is CASSLSQVSEAFF. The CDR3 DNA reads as TGCGCCAGCAGCCTCTCACAGGTGTCTGAAGCTTTCTTT.

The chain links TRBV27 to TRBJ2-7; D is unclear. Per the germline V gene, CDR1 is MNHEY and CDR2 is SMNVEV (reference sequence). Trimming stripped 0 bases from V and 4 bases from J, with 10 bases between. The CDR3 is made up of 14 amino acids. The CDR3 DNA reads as TGTGCCAGCAGTTTATCTTACTGGGCGTACGAGCAGTACTTC. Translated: CASSLSYWAYEQYF.

Here the CDR3 DNA reads TGTGCCAGCAGTCATGCCGAGGGGCGGGGAATCTACGAGCAGTACTTC. It specifies CASSHAEGRGIYEQYF. V gene TRBV13 combines with J gene TRBJ2-7; D is perhaps TRBD2 (6 bases). CDR1 PRHDT and CDR2 FYEKMQ come from the germline V gene (reference sequence). Trimming stripped 6 bases from V and 3 bases from J, with 21 bases between. This CDR3 region has 16 residues.

In DNA form, the CDR3 reads TGTGCCAGCAGTCGCGACACTTACAATGAGCAGTTCTTC. Amino acid sequence: CASSRDTYNEQFF. The rearrangement uses TRBV2 and TRBJ2-1; no definite D call. Germline V CDR1 and CDR2: SNHLY, FYNNEI. The V gene lost 5 bases and the J gene lost 4 bases, with 9 bases spanning the gap. The CDR3 is 13 residues long.

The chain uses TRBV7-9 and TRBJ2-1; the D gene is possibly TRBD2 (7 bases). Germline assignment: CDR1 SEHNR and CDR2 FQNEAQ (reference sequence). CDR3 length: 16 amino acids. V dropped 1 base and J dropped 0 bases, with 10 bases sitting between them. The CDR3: CASSLGGGRSYNEQFF. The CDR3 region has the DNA TGTGCCAGCAGCTTAGGCGGGGGCCGCTCCTACAATGAGCAGTTCTTC.

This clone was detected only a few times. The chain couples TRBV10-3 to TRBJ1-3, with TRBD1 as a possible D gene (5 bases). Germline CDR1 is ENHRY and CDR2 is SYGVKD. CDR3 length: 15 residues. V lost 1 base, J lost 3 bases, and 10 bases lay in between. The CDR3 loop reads CAISELRGSGNTIYF. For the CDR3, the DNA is TGTGCCATCAGTGAGTTGCGGGGGAGTGGAAACACCATATATTTT.